One and the same sample provided the 31 T cell receptor beta chains below, sequenced in a study of OX40 agonist ivuxolimab in advanced cancers. The method was the immunoSEQ multiplex PCR assay. TCRdb took over this immuneACCESS table, retaining in-frame rearrangements with V and J assigned. Such tables are incomplete; in checked studies, under half of the missing clones stem from an unresolved V gene, and the remainder is unexplained. The sample table lists fewer than 35,000 clones, 81% of them with a count of one. Around 20% of the sample lies in the top ten. The material sequenced was CD4+ or CD8+ T cells sorted from blood, taken in a trial of the OX40 agonist ivuxolimab. Source of these receptors: an adult with an advanced solid tumor such as melanoma, head and neck, liver or kidney cancer.

Points on this clone: No DNA is shown, since the ends of the CDR3 on it are uncertain; the CDR3 is the one TCRdb lists. This chain joins TRBV13 and TRBJ2-3; no DNA check was done on the table's D call, TRBD2. With termini counted, the CDR3 has 16 amino acids. From germline, CDR1 is PRHDT and CDR2 FYEKMQ (reference sequence). The CDR3 reads CASSWGLALAQIRSIF.

This clone was counted a single time. V is TRBV14 and J is TRBJ2-1; D not resolved. Germline CDR1 is SGHDN and CDR2 is FVKESK. The CDR3 is 13 residues long. With 1 base removed from V and 16 bases from J, the gap between germline ends came to 17 bases. The CDR3 loop reads CASSQALRDRQFF. The CDR3 DNA follows: TGTGCCAGCAGCCAAGCTTTGAGAGACCGTCAATTCTTC.

The chain links TRBV28 to TRBJ2-1; D gene unclear. The length of the CDR3 is 13 residues. Trimming took 8 bases from V and 2 from J, leaving 10 bases between them. Germline assignment: CDR1 MDHEN and CDR2 SYDVKM. The CDR3 nucleotides read TGTGCCAGCCTCCTACCTACCTACAATGAGCAGTTCTTC. Translating gives CASLLPTYNEQFF.

The chain employs TRBV7-9 and TRBJ1-1; possibly TRBD1 for D (6 bases). Germline lookup yields CDR1 SEHNR and CDR2 FQNEAQ (reference sequence). V was cut by 5 bases and J by 12 bases, with 19 bases left in between. The CDR3 has 13 amino acids. The CDR3, as DNA: TGTGCCAGCAGCCGTGGGTACAGGGAAGGGACTTTCTTT. Encoded protein: CASSRGYREGTFF.

The chain recombines TRBV4-3 with TRBJ1-2; tentative D call: TRBD1 (5 bases). V lost 1 base and J 8 bases, leaving 17 bases between the germline ends. From germline, CDR1 is LGHNA and CDR2 YSLEER. The CDR3 covers 15 residues. The chain's CDR3 is CASSQARSGGQGYTF. Here the CDR3 DNA reads TGCGCCAGCAGCCAAGCACGTAGCGGGGGTCAGGGCTACACCTTC.

The chain employs TRBV7-9 and TRBJ1-1; D not resolved. V was trimmed by 5 bases and J by 6 bases, leaving 10 bases between them. The CDR3 runs 12 residues. Per germline, CDR1 SEHNR and CDR2 FQNEAQ (reference sequence). The CDR3, as DNA: TGTGCCAGCAGCGTCGACTTGGCTGAAGCTTTCTTT. Its translation is CASSVDLAEAFF.

This rearrangement joins TRBV4-1 to TRBJ2-2; 11 nucleotides align to TRBD1. This CDR3 has 16 residues. CDR1 and CDR2 from the germline V gene are MGHRA and YSYEKL. The J segment lost 8 bases and the V segment lost 6 bases, leaving 11 bases of the junction unmatched. CDR3: CASSHTGTGGSGELFF. In DNA form, the CDR3 reads TGCGCCAGCAGTCATACCGGGACAGGGGGGTCTGGGGAGCTGTTTTTT.

This clone has only one observation. The rearrangement links TRBV7-2 to TRBJ1-5; possibly TRBD1 for D (5 bases). V lost 3 bases and J 3 bases, leaving 9 bases between the germline ends. The CDR3 loop spans 14 amino acids. The germline CDR1 and CDR2 sequences are SGHTA and FQGNSA. CDR3 residues: CASSLAGNNQPQHF. CDR3 sequence (DNA): TGTGCCAGCAGCTTGGCAGGGAACAATCAGCCCCAGCATTTT. The full variable domain, with the rest looked up from reference TRBV7-2 and TRBJ1-5, is GAGVSQSPSNKVTEKGKDVELRCDPISGHTALYWYRQSLGQGLEFLIYFQGNSAPDKSGLPSDRFSAERTGGSVSTLTIQRTQQEDSAVYLCASSLAGNNQPQHFGDGTRLSIL.

The V call is TRBV19, the J call TRBJ2-1; D not certain. This CDR3 has 14 residues. Trimming removed 7 bases at V and 3 bases at J, with 13 bases between. The V gene's germline CDR1 is LNHDA and CDR2 SQIVND (reference sequence). Here the CDR3 DNA reads TGTGCCAGTAAATCAAGTGGGTTCTACAATGAGCAGTTCTTC. This encodes CASKSSGFYNEQFF.

The V call is TRBV4-2, the J call TRBJ2-1, with TRBD2 identical over 7 bases. V trimming: 0 bases; J trimming: 8 bases; junction bases outside the gene matches: 7. The CDR3 has 15 amino acids. Germline lookup yields CDR1 LGHNA and CDR2 YNFKEQ. CDR3: CASSQDPGGRDEQFF. CDR3 bases: TGTGCCAGCAGCCAAGATCCCGGTGGGAGGGATGAGCAGTTCTTC.

V usage is TRBV7-9 and J usage is TRBJ2-7; a possible D gene is TRBD2 (6 bases). Germline lookup yields CDR1 SEHNR and CDR2 FQNEAQ (reference sequence). This CDR3 is built from 12 residues. The V gene lost 5 bases and the J gene lost 6 bases, with 11 bases spanning the gap. CDR3 sequence reads: CASSPTSFEQYF. In DNA, the CDR3 is TGTGCCAGCAGCCCGACTAGTTTCGAGCAGTACTTC.

The genes are TRBV13 and TRBJ2-7, with a possible D match to TRBD1 (6 bases). CDR1 PRHDT and CDR2 FYEKMQ come from the germline V gene (reference sequence). The V and J ends lost 6 bases and 4 bases respectively, with 10 bases between them. The CDR3 contains 12 residues. CDR3 nucleotide sequence: TGTGCCAGCAGATTACAGGGTTACGAGCAGTACTTC. Amino acid sequence: CASRLQGYEQYF.

CDR3 coding DNA: TGTGCCAGCAGTGAAGGGGGGATGAACACTGAAGCTTTCTTT. Translation gives CASSEGGMNTEAFF. The V call is TRBV6-1, the J call TRBJ1-1; tentative D call: TRBD1 (5 bases). Germline CDR1 MNHNS, CDR2 SASEGT. This CDR3 region has 14 residues. V was cut by 1 base and J by 0 bases, with 6 bases left in between.

The chain combines TRBV6-1 with TRBJ2-3; the D gene is possibly TRBD1 (5 bases). V gave up 3 bases and J gave up 3 bases, with 7 bases separating them. The CDR3 has 13 amino acids. Per germline, CDR1 MNHNS and CDR2 SASEGT. CDR3 protein: CASSERQTDTQYF. The DNA of the CDR3 is TGTGCCAGCAGTGAGCGACAGACAGATACGCAGTATTTT.

The genes are TRBV18 and TRBJ2-1, with D possibly matching TRBD1 (5 bases). V dropped 7 bases and J dropped 2 bases, with 15 bases sitting between them. Germline CDR1 reads KGHSH; CDR2 reads LQKENI. This CDR3 comprises 15 residues. The chain's CDR3 is CASLTPKGPYNEQFF. CDR3 sequence (DNA): TGTGCCAGCTTGACCCCCAAGGGGCCCTACAATGAGCAGTTCTTC.

Here the CDR3 reads CASSPIRDVGDTQYF. CDR3 DNA: TGTGCCAGCTCACCAATCAGGGATGTCGGGGATACGCAGTATTTT. The rearrangement uses TRBV18 and TRBJ2-3, with TRBD1 as a possible D gene (5 bases). Trimming stripped 2 bases from V and 6 bases from J, with 15 bases between. Germline V CDR1 and CDR2: KGHSH, LQKENI. The CDR3 is made up of 15 amino acids.

This clone was seen only a few times. This chain connects TRBV5-1 to TRBJ1-4; D remains ambiguous. The ends were cut back, 4 bases at V and 7 bases at J, with 11 bases in the middle. CDR3 length: 13 amino acids. Per the germline V gene, CDR1 is SGHRS and CDR2 is YFSETQ. In DNA, the CDR3 is TGCGCCAGCAGCCTATACCGGGGTGAAAAACTGTTTTTT. The encoded protein is CASSLYRGEKLFF.

V is TRBV7-9 and J is TRBJ2-7, with D perhaps matching TRBD1 (5 bases). This CDR3 spans 13 amino acids. CDR1 is SEHNR, CDR2 FQNEAQ, per germline (reference sequence). V was shortened by 2 bases and J by 6 bases, with 11 bases between the two germline ends. CDR3 loop: CASSLMGQSEQYF. The CDR3 nucleotides are TGTGCCAGCAGCTTAATGGGGCAGAGCGAGCAGTACTTC.

The chain is built from TRBV9 and TRBJ1-1; possible D gene TRBD1, 5 bases. Trimming left V 4 bases short and J 0 bases short, with 19 bases between. Germline CDR1 reads SGDLS; CDR2 reads YYNGEE. The CDR3 totals 17 residues. This CDR3 reads CASSPNPEGPMNTEAFF. CDR3 bases: TGTGCCAGCAGCCCAAATCCCGAGGGACCTATGAACACTGAAGCTTTCTTT.

The chain joins TRBV7-8 to TRBJ1-4, with D hard to call. Germline-derived CDR1 and CDR2 are SGHVS and FQNEAQ. This CDR3 has 14 residues. V dropped 0 bases and J dropped 7 bases, with 9 bases sitting between them. CDR3 DNA: TGTGCCAGCAGCTTAGCGTTCGATGGTGAAAAACTGTTTTTT. Protein sequence: CASSLAFDGEKLFF.

The chain couples TRBV6-1 to TRBJ2-5, with 8 positions matching TRBD1. Germline CDR1 is MNHNS and CDR2 is SASEGT. V was pared by 7 bases and J by 5 bases, with 12 bases of the junction left unmatched. This CDR3 has 15 amino acids. Written as DNA, the CDR3 is TGTGCCAGCATCGCAGGGGGCGCGTTCGGGGAGACCCAGTACTTC. Its translation: CASIAGGAFGETQYF.

The genes are TRBV14 and TRBJ2-5; perhaps TRBD1 as D (6 bases). V lost 4 bases, J lost 5 bases, and 17 bases lay in between. Germline assignment: CDR1 SGHDN and CDR2 FVKESK. CDR3 length equals 15 residues. The CDR3 region is CASSRVQGRGETQYF. The CDR3 bases are TGTGCCAGCAGCCGCGTACAGGGCCGAGGGGAGACCCAGTACTTC. Complete variable domain (other parts from reference TRBV14 and TRBJ2-5): EAGVTQFPSHSVIEKGQTVTLRCDPISGHDNLYWYRRVMGKEIKFLLHFVKESKQDESGMPNNRFLAERTGGTYSTLKVQPAELEDSGVYFCASSRVQGRGETQYFGPGTRLLVL.

This clone was seen a few times. V usage is TRBV18 and J usage is TRBJ1-1; maybe TRBD1 (5 bases). Germline CDR1 reads KGHSH; CDR2 reads LQKENI. The CDR3 spans 13 residues. V was shortened by 0 bases and J by 6 bases, with 8 bases between the two germline ends. The CDR3 nucleotides read TGTGCCAGCTCACCACCAAGCAGGGCTGAAGCTTTCTTT. It translates to CASSPPSRAEAFF.

The rearrangement uses TRBV27 and TRBJ1-4; a possible D gene is TRBD1 (5 bases). Germline V CDR1 and CDR2: MNHEY, SMNVEV (reference sequence). The V and J ends lost 0 bases and 0 bases respectively, with 14 bases between them. CDR3 size: 18 residues. The CDR3 DNA reads as TGTGCCAGCAGTTTATCGCGACCGACAGAAACAACTAATGAAAAACTGTTTTTT. Its translation: CASSLSRPTETTNEKLFF.

The J gene is TRBJ2-1, the V gene TRBV7-9, with TRBD1 identical over 7 bases. J gave up 9 bases and V 5 bases, and 7 bases lay outside the gene matches. The CDR3 consists of 13 residues. CDR1 is SEHNR, CDR2 FQNEAQ, per germline (reference sequence). The CDR3 here is CASSTQGGAEQFF. CDR3 nucleotides: TGTGCCAGCAGCACCCAAGGGGGCGCTGAGCAGTTCTTC.

The chain has TRBV9 and TRBJ2-2; 9 nucleotides match TRBD2. Germline assignment: CDR1 SGDLS and CDR2 YYNGEE. The CDR3 loop spans 17 amino acids. V shed 0 bases, J shed 0 bases, and the junction held 3 bases outside the gene matches. CDR3 nucleotides: TGTGCCAGCAGCGTAGTCTTAGCGGGAGCGAACACCGGGGAGCTGTTTTTT. It specifies CASSVVLAGANTGELFF.

The chain employs TRBV29-1 and TRBJ1-2; 8 bases align to TRBD1. The CDR3 is 13 residues long. The V and J ends lost 5 bases and 3 bases, in that order; junction bases with no gene match: 5. From germline, CDR1 is SQVTM and CDR2 ANQGSEA. In nucleotides, the CDR3 is TGCAGCGTTAGGACAGGGACAGACTATGGCTACACCTTC. Protein: CSVRTGTDYGYTF. The full variable domain, completed using reference TRBV29-1 and TRBJ1-2, is SAVISQKPSRDICQRGTSLTIQCQVDSQVTMMFWYRQQPGQSLTLIATANQGSEATYESGFVIDKFPISRPNLTFSTLTVSNMSPEDSSIYLCSVRTGTDYGYTFGSGTRLTVV.

This clone came up a few times. V is TRBV6-5 and J is TRBJ1-2, with a possible D match to TRBD1 (6 bases). V was pared by 6 bases and J by 8 bases, with 16 bases between. Germline lookup yields CDR1 MNHEY and CDR2 SVGAGI. This CDR3 region has 13 residues. CDR3 region: CASSPPGAVGYTF. The CDR3 nucleotides are TGTGCCAGCAGCCCTCCGGGGGCGGTCGGCTACACCTTC.

This rearrangement joins TRBV30 to TRBJ2-7; no clear D gene. The V gene's germline CDR1 is GTSNPN and CDR2 SVGIG (reference sequence). This CDR3 region has 11 residues. The V end was cut by 3 bases, the J end by 4 bases, with 7 bases between. CDR3 sequence (DNA): TGTGCCTGGAGCGGACCATACGAGCAGTACTTC. Protein sequence: CAWSGPYEQYF.

The V gene is TRBV23-1, the J gene TRBJ2-5; TRBD1 is a possible D gene (5 bases). TRBV23-1 is treated as an ORF (open reading frame) with a function not yet certain. The V gene lost 2 bases and the J gene lost 5 bases, with 18 bases spanning the gap. The CDR3 contains 16 residues. The chain's CDR3 is CASSQGPRVVKETQYF. Written as DNA, the CDR3 is TGCGCCAGCAGTCAAGGGCCCAGGGTAGTTAAGGAGACCCAGTACTTC.

The CDR3 DNA sequence: TGTGCCAGCAGAGGACAGGGGAGAGTGGAAGGCTACACCTTC. Encoded protein: CASRGQGRVEGYTF. This rearrangement joins TRBV2 to TRBJ1-2; 9 bases agree with TRBD1. From germline, CDR1 is SNHLY and CDR2 FYNNEI. V lost 6 bases and J lost 8; bases outside the gene matches: 10. This CDR3 comprises 14 residues.